This TCR beta chain came from a study of blood T cell repertoires in COVID-19. Turning to the study itself: From T cells, B-cell-depleted T cells, or PBMCs came the material, which was cDNA or gDNA.

The CDR3 is made up of 14 amino acids. V was clipped by 5 bases and J by 4 bases; unmatched bases: 6. CDR1 is PRHDT and CDR2 is FYEKMQ in the germline V gene (reference sequence). Clones were sequenced by immunoSEQ multiplex PCR, and TCRdb holds only the in-frame ones, with some missing. Of approximately 150,000 clones in the sample, 80% to 90% were seen once. The sequence derives from a woman aged 60-75 years who had recovered from COVID-19. The sample taken for sequencing was peripheral blood. The gene calls are TRBV13 and TRBJ2-5, with 8 bases lining up with TRBD2. This CDR3 reads CASSLTSGLETQYF. The CDR3 DNA follows: TGTGCCAGCAGCCTAACTAGCGGACTAGAGACCCAGTACTTC. Filled out from reference TRBV13 and TRBJ2-5, the complete variable domain reads AAGVIQSPRHLIKEKRETATLKCYPIPRHDTVYWYQQGPGQDPQFLISFYEKMQSDKGSIPDRFSAQQFSDYHSELNMSSLELGDSALYFCASSLTSGLETQYFGPGTRLLVL.